This T cell receptor (beta chain) derives from a study of technical replicates of blood from several donors. Germline CDR1 is SNHLY and CDR2 is FYNNEI. Trimming shortened V by 6 bases and J by 6 bases, and 6 bases separated the two germline ends. The CDR3 extends over 10 amino acids. Method: immunoSEQ multiplex PCR; TCRdb's copy keeps in-frame clones and lacks some. The table includes tens of thousands of clones, 88% detected once. The sequenced sample was PBMCs. This receptor was taken from a human donor in good health. Some clones in this sample may be carry-over from other donors' samples. The chain is built from TRBV2 and TRBJ2-7; a weak D match, TRBD1 (5 bases). CDR3 loop: CASSTGEQYF. The CDR3 DNA sequence: TGTGCCAGCAGCACAGGCGAGCAGTACTTC.